The T cell receptor beta chain described here comes from a study of cytomegalovirus exposure and HLA in healthy donors. This PCR relied on a set of 60 Vbeta primers and 13 Jbeta primers. The data were produced by immunoSEQ multiplex PCR, yet TCRdb's version contains in-frame clones alone and is incomplete. The table has around 80,000 clones, 10% seen once; the top ten hold about 25%. The study's findings and limits: Overall, about 160 TCR beta chains were annotated as cytomegalovirus-associated.

The CDR3 spans 17 residues. V shed 0 bases, J shed 1 base, and the junction held 5 bases outside the gene matches. Looked up from germline, CDR1 is SGHRS and CDR2 is YFSETQ. In this sample, this clone turned up a few times. Its antigen is still unknown. The TCR was taken from a man aged 60-69 years in good health and CMV-seropositive. The J gene is TRBJ2-2, the V gene TRBV5-1, with 8 bases fitting TRBD1. Specimen: PBMCs. The CDR3 DNA follows: TGCGCCAGCAGCTTGGCCCCTGGGACAGGGAACACCGGGGAGCTGTTTTTT. Translating gives CASSLAPGTGNTGELFF.